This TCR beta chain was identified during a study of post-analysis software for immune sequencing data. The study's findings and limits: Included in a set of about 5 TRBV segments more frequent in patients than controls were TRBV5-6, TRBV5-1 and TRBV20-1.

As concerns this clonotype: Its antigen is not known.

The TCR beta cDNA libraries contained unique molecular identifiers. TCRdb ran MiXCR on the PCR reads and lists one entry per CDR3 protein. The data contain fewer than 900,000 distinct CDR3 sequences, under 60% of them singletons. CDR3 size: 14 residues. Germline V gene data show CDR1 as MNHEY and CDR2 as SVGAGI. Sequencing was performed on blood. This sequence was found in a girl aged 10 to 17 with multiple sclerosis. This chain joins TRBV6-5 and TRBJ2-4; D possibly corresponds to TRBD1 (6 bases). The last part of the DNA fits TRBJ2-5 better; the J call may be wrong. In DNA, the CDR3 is TGTGCCAGCAGTTACCGACAGGACGAAGAGACCCAGTACTTC. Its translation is CASSYRQDEETQYF.